These 32 T cell receptor beta chains came from one sample sequenced in a study of OX40 agonist ivuxolimab in advanced cancers. This table comes from immunoSEQ multiplex PCR, and its TCRdb copy is limited to in-frame clones, with some not included. The repertoire has around 40,000 clones, approximately 80% of them found once; the top ten carry 5.1%. Sequencing used CD4+ or CD8+ T cells sorted from blood, obtained in a trial of the OX40 agonist ivuxolimab. These receptors were taken from an adult with an advanced solid tumor such as melanoma, head and neck, liver or kidney cancer.

The CDR3 DNA sequence: TGTGCCAGCAGAACCCGGGACAGGGGGTATTTCTTT. The encoded protein is CASRTRDRGYFF. V gene TRBV6-1 combines with J gene TRBJ1-1; 11 bases line up with TRBD1. V shed 6 bases, J shed 13 bases, and the junction held 7 bases outside the gene matches. This CDR3 region has 12 residues. The germline gives CDR1 MNHNS, CDR2 SASEGT.

The chain uses TRBV4-1 and TRBJ2-2, with 10 bases fitting TRBD2. This CDR3 region has 21 residues. V trimming: 1 base; J trimming: 5 bases; junction bases outside the gene matches: 19. Germline V gives CDR1 MGHRA, CDR2 YSYEKL. The CDR3 loop is CASSQGPGRGASGSETGELFF. For the CDR3, the DNA is TGCGCCAGCAGCCAAGGCCCGGGCAGGGGGGCTAGCGGGAGTGAGACCGGGGAGCTGTTTTTT.

The chain carries TRBV5-1 and TRBJ2-5; 11 nucleotides match TRBD2. Germline loops: CDR1 SGHRS, CDR2 YFSETQ. Trimming removed 1 base from V and 5 bases from J; junction bases left unmatched: 13. The CDR3 loop spans 18 amino acids. Here the CDR3 reads CASSLLGLAVTGGETQYF. The CDR3 DNA reads as TGCGCCAGCAGCTTGTTGGGACTAGCGGTTACCGGGGGGGAGACCCAGTACTTC.

The rearrangement joins TRBV5-1 to TRBJ1-2; a possible D gene is TRBD1 (5 bases). CDR3 length: 15 amino acids. Deletions cut 3 bases from V and 8 bases from J, with 20 bases between. In germline, CDR1 is SGHRS, CDR2 YFSETQ. The CDR3 reads CASSYNVGQGAGYTF. CDR3 sequence (DNA): TGCGCCAGCAGCTATAACGTGGGCCAGGGTGCCGGCTACACCTTC.

There are a few counts of this clone. The gene calls are TRBV5-1 and TRBJ2-3; 12 bases fit TRBD2. Losses at the gene ends were 4 bases for V and 5 bases for J; bases not matched to a gene: 8. Per germline, CDR1 SGHRS and CDR2 YFSETQ. The CDR3 consists of 16 residues. The CDR3 coding sequence is TGCGCCAGCAGCGGGGGACTAGCGGGCCTGGTAGATACGCAGTATTTT. It is translated as CASSGGLAGLVDTQYF.

The chain joins TRBV7-9 to TRBJ1-1, with D perhaps matching TRBD1 (6 bases). Germline loops: CDR1 SEHNR, CDR2 FQNEAQ (reference sequence). The CDR3 runs to 17 residues. Trimming took 4 bases from V and 5 from J, leaving 23 bases between them. The CDR3 protein is CASSSRIPHRDGTEAFF. The CDR3 DNA sequence: TGTGCCAGCAGCTCTCGCATTCCCCACAGGGATGGGACTGAAGCTTTCTTT. Full variable domain (rest looked up from reference TRBV7-9 and TRBJ1-1): DTGVSQNPRHKITKRGQNVTFRCDPISEHNRLYWYRQTLGQGPEFLTYFQNEAQLEKSRLLSDRFSAERPKGSFSTLEIQRTEQGDSAMYLCASSSRIPHRDGTEAFFGQGTRLTVV.

The rearrangement links TRBV5-4 to TRBJ2-7; D gene unclear. V was shortened by 4 bases and J by 0 bases, with 8 bases between the two germline ends. Germline V gives CDR1 SGHNT, CDR2 YYREEE (reference sequence). This CDR3 is 13 amino acids long. CDR3 in DNA: TGTGCCAGCAGCCCCGACACCTCCTACGAGCAGTACTTC. Translation gives CASSPDTSYEQYF. Together with reference TRBV5-4 and TRBJ2-7, the CDR3 gives the full variable domain: ETGVTQSPTHLIKTRGQQVTLRCSSQSGHNTVSWYQQALGQGPQFIFQYYREEENGRGNFPPRFSGLQFPNYSSELNVNALELDDSALYLCASSPDTSYEQYFGPGTRLTVT.

The chain recombines TRBV2 with TRBJ2-1; 7 bases align to TRBD2. The germline V gene encodes CDR1 SNHLY and CDR2 FYNNEI. With 4 bases clipped from V and 5 bases from J, the junction kept 5 bases outside the gene matches. The length of the CDR3 is 14 residues. In DNA form, the CDR3 reads TGTGCCAGCAGTGTAAGCGGGAATAACAATGAGCAGTTCTTC. This encodes CASSVSGNNNEQFF.

The chain has TRBV11-1 and TRBJ2-5; 9 bases fit TRBD2. V lost 7 bases to trimming and J lost 1 base; unmatched junction nucleotides: 7. Per germline, CDR1 SGHAT and CDR2 FQDESV (reference sequence). This CDR3 comprises 15 residues. The chain's CDR3 is CASMIAGGPQETQYF. In DNA form, the CDR3 reads TGTGCCAGCATGATCGCGGGAGGGCCCCAAGAGACCCAGTACTTC.

This clone was detected only once. The gene calls are TRBV5-1 and TRBJ1-3; no definite D call. The CDR3 has 13 residues. The germline CDR1 and CDR2 sequences are SGHRS and YFSETQ. V gave up 0 bases and J gave up 7 bases, with 8 bases separating them. The CDR3 loop reads CASSLVGENTIYF. Written as DNA, the CDR3 is TGCGCCAGCAGCTTGGTTGGAGAGAACACCATATATTTT.

The chain recombines TRBV18 with TRBJ1-4; D is undetermined. This CDR3 spans 14 amino acids. V lost 4 bases and J 5 bases, leaving 11 bases between the germline ends. Looked up from germline, CDR1 is KGHSH and CDR2 is LQKENI. The CDR3 region is CASSRQGPNEKLFF. In DNA, the CDR3 is TGTGCCAGCTCACGACAAGGGCCGAATGAAAAACTGTTTTTT.

This clone occurred a few times. The V and J genes are TRBV2 and TRBJ2-5; D gene ambiguous. The CDR3 is 12 residues long. Germline V gene sequence: CDR1 SNHLY, CDR2 FYNNEI. The V and J ends lost 4 bases and 4 bases respectively, with 7 bases between them. The CDR3 loop is CASSVKGETQYF. CDR3 sequence (DNA): TGTGCCAGCAGTGTTAAGGGAGAGACCCAGTACTTC.

This sequence joins TRBV7-4 and TRBJ1-1, with a tentative D call TRBD1 (5 bases). Germline V gives CDR1 SGHVT, CDR2 SQSDAQ. The CDR3 totals 15 residues. Trimming pared 1 base from V and 2 bases from J, leaving 11 bases between. In nucleotides, the CDR3 is TGTGCCAGCAGCTTAGTCGGCAGGGCCAACACTGAAGCTTTCTTT. It is translated as CASSLVGRANTEAFF.

The rearrangement uses TRBV29-1 and TRBJ2-2; 8 positions match TRBD1. The junction had 11 bases not matched to a gene; V was cut back by 7 bases and J by 7 bases. The germline gives CDR1 SQVTM, CDR2 ANQGSEA. The CDR3 consists of 14 residues. CDR3 nucleotide sequence: TGCAGCGCTGGCCTCAGGGGGCTTGGCGGGGAGCTGTTTTTT. It specifies CSAGLRGLGGELFF.

The V gene is TRBV20-1, the J gene TRBJ1-2; 10 bases map to TRBD1. CDR1 and CDR2 from the germline V gene are DFQATT and SNEGSKA (reference sequence). J was trimmed by 7 bases and V by 6 bases; bases with no gene match: 2. The CDR3 extends over 11 amino acids. CDR3 DNA: TGCAGTGCCTGGGACAGGGGTGGCTACACCTTC. Protein sequence: CSAWDRGGYTF.

This clone showed up just once. CDR3 DNA: TGTGCCAGTAGTAACACAGGCTACGAGCAGTACTTC. It encodes CASSNTGYEQYF. The chain is built from TRBV19 and TRBJ2-7, with D perhaps matching TRBD1 (5 bases). The CDR3 covers 12 residues. Per the germline V gene, CDR1 is LNHDA and CDR2 is SQIVND (reference sequence). The V end was cut by 4 bases, the J end by 3 bases, with 7 bases between. Filled out from reference TRBV19 and TRBJ2-7, the complete variable domain reads DGGITQSPKYLFRKEGQNVTLSCEQNLNHDAMYWYRQDPGQGLRLIYYSQIVNDFQKGDIAEGYSVSREKKESFPLTVTSAQKNPTAFYLCASSNTGYEQYFGPGTRLTVT.

The DNA of the CDR3 is TGTGCCAGCAGTTACACAGGGGGGACCGGGGAGCTGTTTTTT. It translates to CASSYTGGTGELFF. V is TRBV6-5 and J is TRBJ2-2, with 8 bases identical to TRBD1. J was trimmed by 5 bases and V by 2 bases; bases with no gene match: 1. Germline assignment: CDR1 MNHEY and CDR2 SVGAGI. The CDR3 length is 14 residues.

This clone was recorded only once. The rearrangement joins TRBV2 to TRBJ1-1; TRBD1 is a possible D gene (5 bases). With 6 bases removed from V and 3 bases from J, the gap between germline ends came to 14 bases. The CDR3 spans 14 residues. Germline CDR1 and CDR2: SNHLY and FYNNEI. The CDR3 here is CASSLEQEYTEAFF. As DNA, the CDR3 is TGTGCCAGCAGCCTCGAACAGGAATACACTGAAGCTTTCTTT.

The V call is TRBV6-1, the J call TRBJ1-1, with D hard to call. Between the trimmed V and J ends, which lost 2 bases and 3 bases, there was a span of 4 bases. The CDR3 sequence is 12 residues long. Germline CDR1 and CDR2: MNHNS and SASEGT. CDR3: CASSESYTEAFF. CDR3 in DNA: TGTGCCAGCAGTGAAAGTTACACTGAAGCTTTCTTT.

The chain combines TRBV6-4 with TRBJ2-3, with TRBD2 as a possible D gene (6 bases). CDR3 length: 15 residues. From germline, CDR1 is MRHNA and CDR2 SNTAGT. V lost 4 bases and J lost 2, with 13 bases in between. For the CDR3, the DNA is TGTGCCAGCAGTGTCGGGGGAAGGGCCACAGATACGCAGTATTTT. The encoded protein is CASSVGGRATDTQYF.

The chain combines TRBV2 with TRBJ2-1; no definite D call. Germline V gene data show CDR1 as SNHLY and CDR2 as FYNNEI. The germline V and J ends were trimmed by 1 base and 7 bases, with 14 bases remaining between them. This CDR3 contains 15 residues. For the CDR3, the DNA is TGTGCCAGCAGTGAAGGGCTCTTTACGTTGAATGAGCAGTTCTTC. It specifies CASSEGLFTLNEQFF.

The J gene is TRBJ1-2, the V gene TRBV28; D gene uncertain. Trimming cost V 5 bases and J 7 bases, with 17 bases left between them. The length of the CDR3 is 14 residues. Germline assignment: CDR1 MDHEN and CDR2 SYDVKM. The CDR3 is CASSLSFILGGYTF. CDR3 sequence (DNA): TGTGCCAGCAGTCTTTCCTTTATCTTGGGTGGCTACACCTTC.

On this clone: Other DNA sequences from this sample encode an identical CDR3 as well. The rearrangement joins TRBV29-1 to TRBJ2-5; 11 bases agree with TRBD2. J gave up 2 bases and V 4 bases, and 0 bases lay outside the gene matches. Germline-derived CDR1 and CDR2 are SQVTM and ANQGSEA. CDR3 size: 13 residues. CDR3 residues: CSVGTSGQETQYF. For the CDR3, the DNA is TGCAGCGTTGGGACTAGCGGGCAAGAGACCCAGTACTTC.

The gene calls are TRBV5-4 and TRBJ2-3; possibly TRBD2 for D (6 bases). This CDR3 has 16 residues. Between the trimmed V and J ends, which lost 0 bases and 4 bases, there was a span of 15 bases. CDR1 SGHNT and CDR2 YYREEE come from the germline V gene (reference sequence). As DNA, the CDR3 is TGTGCCAGCAGCTTGGGGGTGGGAGGCGGTGCAGATACGCAGTATTTT. Its translation: CASSLGVGGGADTQYF.

In its sample, this clone was seen once. The chain has TRBV18 and TRBJ2-1; no firm D call. This CDR3 region has 15 residues. The V end was cut by 2 bases, the J end by 0 bases, with 8 bases between. Germline-derived CDR1 and CDR2 are KGHSH and LQKENI. The CDR3 nucleotides read TGTGCCAGCTCACCAGGGTTCAACTCCTACAATGAGCAGTTCTTC. This sequence encodes CASSPGFNSYNEQFF.

The J gene is TRBJ1-4, the V gene TRBV6-5; possible D gene TRBD1, 6 bases. CDR3 length: 15 amino acids. The V end lost 8 bases, the J end lost 4 bases, and 17 bases lay between the germline ends. Germline CDR1 reads MNHEY; CDR2 reads SVGAGI. The CDR3: CASQPWGRGNEKLFF. CDR3 sequence (DNA): TGTGCCAGCCAACCCTGGGGCAGGGGTAATGAAAAACTGTTTTTT.

The gene calls are TRBV11-2 and TRBJ2-7, with no clear D. Germline loops: CDR1 SGHAT, CDR2 FQNNGV. The CDR3 is 13 amino acids. V shed 0 bases and J shed 6 bases, with 9 bases lying between them. The CDR3 region has the DNA TGTGCCAGCAGCTTAGACGCAGGCTCCGAGCAGTACTTC. Translating it yields CASSLDAGSEQYF.

This clone was seen just once. Other DNA variants within this sample encode the same CDR3. The gene calls are TRBV7-9 and TRBJ1-1, with D unclear. Germline V gives CDR1 SEHNR, CDR2 FQNEAQ (reference sequence). Trimming removed 1 base at V and 2 bases at J, with 5 bases between. This CDR3 spans 13 amino acids. CDR3 region: CASSLGSNTEAFF. The CDR3 DNA follows: TGTGCCAGCAGCTTAGGGTCCAACACTGAAGCTTTCTTT.

This clone was seen only a few times. V usage is TRBV28 and J usage is TRBJ1-5, with D maybe TRBD1 (6 bases). Trimming took 8 bases from V and 8 from J, leaving 13 bases between them. Germline-derived CDR1 and CDR2 are MDHEN and SYDVKM. CDR3 length: 12 amino acids. CDR3 sequence reads: CASFGQTEPQHF. The CDR3 bases are TGTGCCAGCTTTGGACAGACGGAGCCCCAGCATTTT.

The CDR3 sequence: CASSILSGRVKDQPQHF. The CDR3 DNA is TGTGCCAGTAGTATTTTATCAGGGAGGGTTAAAGATCAGCCCCAGCATTTT. This chain links TRBV19 with TRBJ1-5; possible D gene TRBD1, 5 bases. Trimming took 3 bases from V and 5 from J, leaving 20 bases between them. Germline lookup yields CDR1 LNHDA and CDR2 SQIVND (reference sequence). The CDR3 spans 17 residues.

V and J are TRBV14 and TRBJ1-2; D perhaps matches TRBD1 (5 bases). Germline V gives CDR1 SGHDN, CDR2 FVKESK. Trimming took off 6 bases at V and 4 bases at J, with 12 bases between the two ends. The CDR3 is made up of 13 amino acids. The CDR3 protein is CASSYDRTYGYTF. The CDR3 nucleotides are TGTGCCAGCAGTTACGACAGAACCTATGGCTACACCTTC.

The chain is built from TRBV6-6 and TRBJ2-1, with TRBD2 identical over 7 bases. Germline V gene data show CDR1 as MNHNY and CDR2 as SVGAGI (reference sequence). V was clipped by 7 bases and J by 12 bases; unmatched bases: 21. This CDR3 comprises 16 residues. CDR3 bases: TGTGCCAGCACCCCTACTAGCGCTCACACCCGAACGACGCAGTTCTTC. Its translation: CASTPTSAHTRTTQFF.